This T cell receptor beta chain was sequenced in a study of cytomegalovirus exposure and HLA in healthy donors. Of note for this clone: Its specificity is unknown.

Use of 60 Vbeta and 13 Jbeta primers characterized the PCR. The table came from immunoSEQ multiplex PCR; TCRdb's copy has only in-frame clones and leaves some out. The sample lists tens of thousands of clones, approximately 78% occurring once. Nominally healthy donors provided the samples, though records likely missed some immune exposures. Overall study results and limits: Later analysis suggested most CMV-associated TCR beta chains were HLA-restricted.

The germline CDR1 and CDR2 sequences are PRHDT and FYEKMQ (reference sequence). The V segment lost 4 bases and the J segment 2 bases; nucleotides outside the gene matches: 5. This CDR3 comprises 17 residues. The sequence came from a woman between 25 and 40 years old in good health and CMV-seronegative. Sequenced sample: PBMCs. The V and J genes are TRBV13 and TRBJ2-1, with 13 bases fitting TRBD2. CDR3 bases: TGTGCCAGCAGCTCCGGGACTAGCGGGGCCGCCTACAATGAGCAGTTCTTC. Its protein product is CASSSGTSGAAYNEQFF.